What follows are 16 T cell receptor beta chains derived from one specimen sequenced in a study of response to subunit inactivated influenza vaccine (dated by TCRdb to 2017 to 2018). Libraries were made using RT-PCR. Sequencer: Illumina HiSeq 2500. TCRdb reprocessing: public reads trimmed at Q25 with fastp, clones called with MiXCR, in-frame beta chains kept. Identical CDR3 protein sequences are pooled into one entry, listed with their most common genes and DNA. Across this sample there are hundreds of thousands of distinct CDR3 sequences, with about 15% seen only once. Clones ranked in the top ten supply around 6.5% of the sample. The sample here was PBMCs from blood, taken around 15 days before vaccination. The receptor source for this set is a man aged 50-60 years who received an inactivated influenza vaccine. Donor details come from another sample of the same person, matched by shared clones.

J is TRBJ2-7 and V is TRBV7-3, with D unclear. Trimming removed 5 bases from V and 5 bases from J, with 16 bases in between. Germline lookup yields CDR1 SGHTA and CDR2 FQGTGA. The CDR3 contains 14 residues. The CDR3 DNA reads TGTGCCAGCAGCCTCGGGCCCCCGCCGAACGAGCAGTACTTC. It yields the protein CASSLGPPPNEQYF.

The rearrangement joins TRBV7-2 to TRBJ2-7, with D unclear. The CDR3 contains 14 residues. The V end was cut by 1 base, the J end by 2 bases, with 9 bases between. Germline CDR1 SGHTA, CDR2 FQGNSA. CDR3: CASSLGYSPYEQYF. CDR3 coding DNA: TGTGCCAGCAGCTTAGGGTACAGCCCCTACGAGCAGTACTTC.

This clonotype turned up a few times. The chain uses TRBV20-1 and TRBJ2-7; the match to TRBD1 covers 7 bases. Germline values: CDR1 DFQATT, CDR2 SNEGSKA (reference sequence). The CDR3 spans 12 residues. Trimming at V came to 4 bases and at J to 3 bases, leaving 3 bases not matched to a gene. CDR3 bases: TGCAGTGCTACAGGACAGGACTACGAGCAGTACTTC. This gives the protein CSATGQDYEQYF.

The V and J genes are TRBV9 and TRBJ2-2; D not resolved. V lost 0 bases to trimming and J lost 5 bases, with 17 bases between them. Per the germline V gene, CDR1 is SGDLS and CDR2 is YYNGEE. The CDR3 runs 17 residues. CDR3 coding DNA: TGTGCCAGCAGCGTAGTAGAAGCCGAAATTGGGACCGGGGAGCTGTTTTTT. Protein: CASSVVEAEIGTGELFF. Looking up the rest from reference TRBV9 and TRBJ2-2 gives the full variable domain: DSGVTQTPKHLITATGQRVTLRCSPRSGDLSVYWYQQSLDQGLQFLIQYYNGEERAKGNILERFSAQQFPDLHSELNLSSLELGDSALYFCASSVVEAEIGTGELFFGEGSRLTVL.

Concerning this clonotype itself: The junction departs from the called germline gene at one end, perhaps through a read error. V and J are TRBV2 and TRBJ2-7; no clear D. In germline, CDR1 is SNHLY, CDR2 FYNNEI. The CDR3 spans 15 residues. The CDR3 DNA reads TGTGCCAGCAGGGAAAGGGAATCCCAATCCTACGAGCACTACTTC. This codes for CASRERESQSYEHYF.

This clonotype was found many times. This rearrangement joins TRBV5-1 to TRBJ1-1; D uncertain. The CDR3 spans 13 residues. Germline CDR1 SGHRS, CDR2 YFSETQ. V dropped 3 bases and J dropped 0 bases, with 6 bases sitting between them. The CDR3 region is CASSSTVNTEAFF. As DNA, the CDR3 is TGCGCCAGCAGCTCAACAGTGAACACTGAAGCTTTCTTT.

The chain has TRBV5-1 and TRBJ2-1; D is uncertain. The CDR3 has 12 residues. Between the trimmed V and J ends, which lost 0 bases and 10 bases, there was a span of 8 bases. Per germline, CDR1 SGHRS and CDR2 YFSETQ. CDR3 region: CASSLGVLEQFF. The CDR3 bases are TGCGCCAGCAGCTTGGGGGTACTGGAGCAGTTCTTC.

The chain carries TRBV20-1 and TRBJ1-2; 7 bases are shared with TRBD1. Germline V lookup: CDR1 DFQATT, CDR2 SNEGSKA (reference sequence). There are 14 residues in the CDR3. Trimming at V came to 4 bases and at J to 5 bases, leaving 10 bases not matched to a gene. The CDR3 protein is CSAKLGTAEYGYTF. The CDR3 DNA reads TGCAGTGCTAAGTTAGGGACAGCCGAATATGGCTACACCTTC.

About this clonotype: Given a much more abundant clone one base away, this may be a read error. This chain's CDR3 is CASSQETYEQYF. CDR3 bases: TGTGCCAGCAGCCAAGAGACCTACGAGCAGTACTTC. The rearrangement links TRBV3-1 to TRBJ2-7; no firm D call. V lost 0 bases and J lost 2, with 2 bases in between. CDR3 length equals 12 residues. Germline V CDR1 and CDR2: LGHDT, YNNKEL (reference sequence).

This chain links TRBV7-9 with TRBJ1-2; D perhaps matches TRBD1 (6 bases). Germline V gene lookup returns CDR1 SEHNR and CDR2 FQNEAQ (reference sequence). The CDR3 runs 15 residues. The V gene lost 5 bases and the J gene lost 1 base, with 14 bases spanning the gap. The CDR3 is CASSPIRGLNYGYTF. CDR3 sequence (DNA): TGTGCCAGCAGCCCAATTCGGGGGCTTAACTATGGCTACACCTTC.

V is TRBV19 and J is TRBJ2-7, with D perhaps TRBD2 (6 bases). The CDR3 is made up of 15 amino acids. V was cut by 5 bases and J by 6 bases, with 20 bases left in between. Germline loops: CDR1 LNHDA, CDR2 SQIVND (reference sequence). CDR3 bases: TGTGCCAGTAGTCCTCCACCCGCGGGACGCCGCGAGCAGTACTTC. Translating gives CASSPPPAGRREQYF.

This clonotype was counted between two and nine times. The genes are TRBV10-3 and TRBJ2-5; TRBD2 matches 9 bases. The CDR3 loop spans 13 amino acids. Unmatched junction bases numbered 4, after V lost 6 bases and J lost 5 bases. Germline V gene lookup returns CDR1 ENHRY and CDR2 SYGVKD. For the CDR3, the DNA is TGTGCCATCAGCCCTCTAGCGGGGGAGACCCAGTACTTC. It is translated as CAISPLAGETQYF.

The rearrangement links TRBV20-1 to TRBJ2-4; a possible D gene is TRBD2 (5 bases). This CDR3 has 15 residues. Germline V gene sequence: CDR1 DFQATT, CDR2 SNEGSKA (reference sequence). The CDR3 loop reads CSLNPLEKAKNIQYF. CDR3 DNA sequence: TGCAGCCTTAATCCACTAGAGAAAGCCAAAAACATTCAGTACTTC.

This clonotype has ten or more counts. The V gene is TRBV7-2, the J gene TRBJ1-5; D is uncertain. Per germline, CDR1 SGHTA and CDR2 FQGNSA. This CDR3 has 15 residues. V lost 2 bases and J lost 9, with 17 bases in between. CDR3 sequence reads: CASSLSALRDWPQHF. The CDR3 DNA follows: TGTGCCAGCAGCTTATCGGCCCTTCGCGACTGGCCCCAGCATTTT.

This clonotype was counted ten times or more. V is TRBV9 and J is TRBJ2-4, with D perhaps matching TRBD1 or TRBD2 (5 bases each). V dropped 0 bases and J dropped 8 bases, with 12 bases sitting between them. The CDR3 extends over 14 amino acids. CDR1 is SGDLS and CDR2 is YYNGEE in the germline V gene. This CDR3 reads CASSVDGAGDIQYF. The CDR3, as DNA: TGTGCCAGCAGCGTAGACGGGGCTGGGGACATTCAGTACTTC.

As DNA, the CDR3 is TGTGCCAGCAGGGCGGGGCCTCGGACTGAAGCTTTCTTT. This translates into CASRAGPRTEAFF. This sequence joins TRBV6-1 and TRBJ1-1; D possibly corresponds to TRBD1 (5 bases). CDR3 length: 13 amino acids. CDR1 and CDR2 (germline): MNHNS, SASEGT. With 6 bases removed from V and 5 bases from J, the gap between germline ends came to 13 bases.